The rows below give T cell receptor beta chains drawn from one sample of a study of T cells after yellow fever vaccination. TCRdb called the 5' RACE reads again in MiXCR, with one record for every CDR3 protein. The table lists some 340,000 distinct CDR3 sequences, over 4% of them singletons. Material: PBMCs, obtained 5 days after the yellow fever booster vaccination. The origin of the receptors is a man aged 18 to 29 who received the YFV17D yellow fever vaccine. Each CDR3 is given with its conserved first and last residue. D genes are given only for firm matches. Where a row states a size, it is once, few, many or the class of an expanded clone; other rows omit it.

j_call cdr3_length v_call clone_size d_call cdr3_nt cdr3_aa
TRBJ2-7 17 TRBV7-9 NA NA TGTGCCAGCAGCTTAGGCGGGTGGGGGCATGACCTCTACGAGCAGTACTTC CASSLGGWGHDLYEQYF
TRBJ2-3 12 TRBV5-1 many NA TGCGCCAGCAGCATGGAGGGAGATACGCAGTATTTT CASSMEGDTQYF
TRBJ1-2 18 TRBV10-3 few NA TGTGCCATCAGTGAGTCGAAGGTCGGCCCGGGGGGAAAAAATGGCTACACCTTC CAISESKVGPGGKNGYTF
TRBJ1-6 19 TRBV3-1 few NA TGTGCCAGCAGCCAAGAGTCCAACCAGGGGTTGGCCTATAATTCACCCCTCCACTTT CASSQESNQGLAYNSPLHF
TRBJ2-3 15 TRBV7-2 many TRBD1 TGTGCCAGCAGCCCCGGGACAGGAGTCACAGATACGCAGTATTTT CASSPGTGVTDTQYF
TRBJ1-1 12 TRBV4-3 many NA TGCGCCAGCAGCCAAGGAGCCAGGAAAGCTTTCTTT CASSQGARKAFF
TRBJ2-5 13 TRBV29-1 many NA TGCAGCGTTGGGGGGTATAGTTCGGAGACCCAGTACTTC CSVGGYSSETQYF
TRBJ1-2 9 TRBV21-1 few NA TGTGCCAGCCGACATGGCTACACCTTC CASRHGYTF
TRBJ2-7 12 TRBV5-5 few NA TGTGCCAGCAGCTTCCCTGGGGTAGAGCAGTACTTC CASSFPGVEQYF
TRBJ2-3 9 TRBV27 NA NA TGTGCACGACTGGGGGGCGGAGTCTTT CARLGGGVF
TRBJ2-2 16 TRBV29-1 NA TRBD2 TGCAGCGTTGCCCTCCTAGCGGGGTCGAACACCGGGGAGCTGTTTTTT CSVALLAGSNTGELFF
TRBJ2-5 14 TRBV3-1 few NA TGTGCCAGCAGCTACGACCACATTGGAGGGACCCAGTACTTC CASSYDHIGGTQYF
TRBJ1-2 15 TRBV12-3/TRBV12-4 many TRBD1 TGTGCCAGCAGTGCCCCCGGGACAGAAGACTATGGCTACACCTTC CASSAPGTEDYGYTF
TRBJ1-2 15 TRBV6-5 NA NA TGTGCCAGCAGTCCGAGGCGGACAGTCAACTATGGCTACACCTTC CASSPRRTVNYGYTF
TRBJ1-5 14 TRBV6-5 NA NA TGTGCCAGCAGTTATGGTTATAGCAATCAGCCCCAGCATTTT CASSYGYSNQPQHF
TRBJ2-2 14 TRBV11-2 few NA TGTGCCAGCAGCTTTCTCGACTACACCGGGGAGCTGTTTTTT CASSFLDYTGELFF
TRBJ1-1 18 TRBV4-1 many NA TGCGCCAGCAGCCAGCCCCCGGGTTTCGTCCTTGGAGTCACTGAAGCTTTCTTT CASSQPPGFVLGVTEAFF
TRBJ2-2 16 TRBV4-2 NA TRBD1 TGTGCCAGCAGCCAAGTCGGGACAGGGGGCATCGGGGAGCTGTTTTTT CASSQVGTGGIGELFF
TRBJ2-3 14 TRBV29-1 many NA TGCAGCTCCGCCGGGGCAACTAGCACAGATACGCAGTATTTT CSSAGATSTDTQYF
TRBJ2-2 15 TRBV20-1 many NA TGCAGTGCTAGAGTGATGGGACAACCGACCGGGGAGCTGTTTTTT CSARVMGQPTGELFF
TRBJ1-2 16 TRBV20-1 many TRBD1 TGCAGTGCACTTAAAGGACAGGCTTCCTTGATGTATGGCTACACCTTC CSALKGQASLMYGYTF
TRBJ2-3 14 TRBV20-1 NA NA TGCAGTGCTCCTCTGCCACCCAGCCACAATACGCAGTATTTT CSAPLPPSHNTQYF
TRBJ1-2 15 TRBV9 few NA TGTGCCAGCAGCGTAGGAGGCGGGAGTCGCTATGGCTACACCTTC CASSVGGGSRYGYTF
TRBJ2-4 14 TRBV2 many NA TGTGCCAGCAGTGTCAGGGGATCCCTCAACATTCAGTACTTC CASSVRGSLNIQYF
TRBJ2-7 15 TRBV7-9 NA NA TGTGCCAGCAGCTTATCTAAGGCCCGGACCTACGAGCAGTACTTC CASSLSKARTYEQYF
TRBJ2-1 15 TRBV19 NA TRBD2 TGTGCCAGTAGGAAAGGGACTAGCGGTTACAATGAGCAGTTCTTC CASRKGTSGYNEQFF
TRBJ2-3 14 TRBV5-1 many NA TGCGCCAGCAGCTTTGAAGGCAACACAGATACGCAGTATTTT CASSFEGNTDTQYF
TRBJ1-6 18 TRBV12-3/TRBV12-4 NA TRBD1 TGTGCCAGCAGTGGAGGGACAGGGATGAGCTCCTATAATTCACCCCTCCACTTT CASSGGTGMSSYNSPLHF
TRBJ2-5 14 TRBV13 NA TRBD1 TGTGCCAGCAGCAAAGGGGACAGCCCGGGGACCCAGTACTTC CASSKGDSPGTQYF
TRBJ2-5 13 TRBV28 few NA TGTGCCAGCAGTTTTGGATTCGGAGAGACCCAGTACTTC CASSFGFGETQYF
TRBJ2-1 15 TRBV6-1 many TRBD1 TGTGCCAGCAGTGAATGGGACAGGGAGGGCGATGAGCAGTTCTTC CASSEWDREGDEQFF
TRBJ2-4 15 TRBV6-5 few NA TGTGCCAGCAGTTACTCGAAGGTGGGGCGAAACATTCAGTACTTC CASSYSKVGRNIQYF
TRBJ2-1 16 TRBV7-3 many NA TGTGCCAGCAGCTTAACGGGGACACGCTCCTACAATGAGCAGTTCTTC CASSLTGTRSYNEQFF
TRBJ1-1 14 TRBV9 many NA TGTGCCAGCAGCGTAGTTTCAGGGAACACTGAAGCTTTCTTT CASSVVSGNTEAFF
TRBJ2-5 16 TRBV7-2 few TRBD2 TGTGCCAGCAGCTTAGCGACTAGCGGGGGGGAAGAGACCCAGTACTTC CASSLATSGGEETQYF